This TCR beta chain was identified during a study of radiation and T cells in renal cell carcinoma (dated by TCRdb to between 2020 and 2021). About the investigation overall: The samples were obtained from a clinical trial, where primary renal cell carcinomas were treated with 15 Gy stereotactic body radiation therapy and then removed by nephrectomy 4 weeks afterward. In total, 50 or so samples, comprising around 26 tumors and around 27 peripheral blood samples, were subjected to TCR beta sequencing. Across all 55 or so samples, 4,016,671 unique CDR3 nucleotide sequences, encoding about 2,700,000 unique CDR3 amino acid sequences, were identified. Broad study findings and their caveats: In blood, the top tumor clonotypes increased between baseline and 2 weeks post-radiation and then shrank by 4 weeks, which suggests that tumor-resident clones expanded only transiently. Because the trial had a single-armed design, the trial could not examine how radiation dose or scheduling affected the TCR repertoire. No pretreatment tumor biopsies were available, so the baseline intratumoral presence of clonotypes could not be determined. Blood repertoire dynamics were not followed beyond 4 weeks after treatment.

A remark on this clone: Its antigen is still unknown. No clone much larger than this one lies a single base away; base qualities are absent.

The germline V gene yields MNHNS for CDR1 and SASEGT for CDR2. From the cysteine through the phenylalanine, the CDR3 covers 14 amino acids. Kept here is only the CDR3 DNA, which spans 42 bases and is read in frame from base 1. Here V drops 5 bases and J drops 10 bases, and the junction holds 7 bases not matched to any gene. The sample's time point label, in plain terms: baseline pretreatment blood. The intended sense of this specimen's treatment or condition label: 15 Gy SBRT to primary tumor, nephrectomy 4 weeks later. Serial peripheral blood from radiation-treated patients was sampled at baseline, 2 weeks and 4 weeks after SBRT to track tumor-enriched clonotypes. Every patient's renal cell carcinoma showed clear cell pathology. The QIAamp DNA Blood Mini Kit (Qiagen) was used to prepare genomic DNA for TCR sequencing. Samples were included in the analyses only if all quality control checks were passed.

Following the manufacturer's recommendations, the immunoSEQ kit was used to generate TCR beta libraries from genomic DNA. Library preparation used a first multiplex PCR with proprietary primers, then a second PCR adding unique barcodes, with bead cleanups after each round. Each sample batch included a kit-provided positive control reaction and a negative control reaction. The final libraries underwent checking on an Agilent 4200 TapeStation D1000 ScreenTape, volumetric pooling, and quantification by qPCR. Sequencing was performed on an Illumina NextSeq500 using a MidOutput 150-cycle cartridge, with 156 Read1 cycles, 15 Index1 cycles, and the kit custom primers. The pooled library was loaded at roughly 0.94 pM with a roughly 20% PhiX control spike-in. Per the source publication's procedure: Vendor-processed data were analyzed in R, with a clonotype defined as all T cells sharing the same CDR3 nucleotide sequence. In the clone abundance analyses, frequencies in each sample were normalized to that sample's 10,000 most abundant clones. Public T cell clones, averaging fewer than five per sample, were removed before analysis. Tumor-enriched clonotypes and baseline blood-enriched clonotypes were defined as those with an abundance difference of at least 32-fold between compartments. A beta-binomial differential abundance model was used to identify clonotypes that expanded or contracted between blood time points. Similarity between tumor and blood repertoires was quantified using the Baroni-Urbani and Buser coefficient, and groups were compared with two-tailed Wilcoxon tests in R. What TCRdb holds here is the immuneACCESS table cut down to in-frame rearrangements. Part of the clones is not present; checked against another copy, under half of the missing clones reflect an unresolved V gene, and the others are unexplained. The V and J calls and clone size were taken over from that table, and D and trimming were inferred from the DNA. A total of approximately 150,000 clones appear in this sample, about 87% of them only once. Together, the top ten hold approximately 4% of the sample.

The specimen was blood, collected from a patient whose treatment included radiotherapy and nephrectomy. This clonotype was obtained from a woman aged 70-85 years with renal cell carcinoma. The rearranged segments are TRBV6-1 and TRBJ1-6; the junction holds 8 bases that match TRBD1. CDR3 loop: CASSNRQGSSPLHF. The nucleotides are TGTGCCAGCAGTAACCGACAGGGGTCGTCACCCCTCCACTTT.